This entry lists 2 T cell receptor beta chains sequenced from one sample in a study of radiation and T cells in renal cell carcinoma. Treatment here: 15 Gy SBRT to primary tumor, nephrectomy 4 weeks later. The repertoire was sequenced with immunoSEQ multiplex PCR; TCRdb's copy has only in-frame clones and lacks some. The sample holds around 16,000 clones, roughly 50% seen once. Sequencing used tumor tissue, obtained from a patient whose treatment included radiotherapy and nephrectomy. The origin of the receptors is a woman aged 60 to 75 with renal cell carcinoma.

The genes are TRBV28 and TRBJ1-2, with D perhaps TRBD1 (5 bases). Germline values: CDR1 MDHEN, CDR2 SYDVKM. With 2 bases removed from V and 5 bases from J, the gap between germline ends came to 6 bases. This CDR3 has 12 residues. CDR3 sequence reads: CASSLEGYGYTF. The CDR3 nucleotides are TGTGCCAGCAGTTTAGAGGGGTATGGCTACACCTTC.

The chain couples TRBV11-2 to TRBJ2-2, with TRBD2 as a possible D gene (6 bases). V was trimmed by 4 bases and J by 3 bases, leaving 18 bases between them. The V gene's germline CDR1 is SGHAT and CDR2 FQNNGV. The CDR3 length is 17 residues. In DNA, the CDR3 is TGTGCCAGCAGCTACGCCCAGGCAGGGAGGTACACCGGGGAGCTGTTTTTT. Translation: CASSYAQAGRYTGELFF.